One sample yielded the 13 T cell receptor beta chains listed below, sequenced in a study of blood T cell repertoires in COVID-19. This table comes from immunoSEQ multiplex PCR, and its TCRdb copy is limited to in-frame clones, with some not included. The profile shows about 63,000 clones, around 80% of them singletons. What was sequenced was peripheral blood. The receptors come from a human donor in a cohort sampled during active COVID-19.

The genes are TRBV5-6 and TRBJ2-1, with TRBD2 matching 7 bases. Trimming took 0 bases from V and 2 from J; bases not matched to a gene: 2. The CDR3 length is 15 residues. The V gene's germline CDR1 is SGHDT and CDR2 YYEEEE. The CDR3 nucleotides are TGTGCCAGCAGCTTGGCCAGCGGGACCTACAATGAGCAGTTCTTC. Translated: CASSLASGTYNEQFF.

This chain links TRBV15 with TRBJ2-1; TRBD1 might be the D (5 bases). Germline-derived CDR1 and CDR2 are LNHNV and YYDKDF (reference sequence). The CDR3 covers 17 residues. V shed 0 bases and J shed 3 bases, with 15 bases lying between them. The CDR3 DNA reads as TGTGCCACCAGCAGAGATATTTCCCAGGGTGTCTACAATGAGCAGTTCTTC. Translated, it gives CATSRDISQGVYNEQFF.

The chain couples TRBV7-8 to TRBJ1-1; the D gene is possibly TRBD1 (6 bases). Germline V gives CDR1 SGHVS, CDR2 FQNEAQ. This CDR3 contains 12 residues. The V end lost 5 bases, the J end lost 11 bases, and 15 bases lay between the germline ends. The CDR3 coding sequence is TGTGCCAGCAGCACTACAGGGCTTATGGCTTTCTTT. Translating gives CASSTTGLMAFF.

The chain carries TRBV11-3 and TRBJ2-7; TRBD2 matches 13 bases. From germline, CDR1 is SGHNT and CDR2 YENEEA. There are 16 residues in the CDR3. V dropped 5 bases and J dropped 5; count of bases not matched to a gene: 9. The CDR3 bases are TGTGCCAGCAGCCCCAGAGCCACTAGCGGGAGGGACGAGCAGTACTTC. Protein sequence: CASSPRATSGRDEQYF.

The rearrangement uses TRBV27 and TRBJ2-1, with 9 positions matching TRBD1. Germline V gene sequence: CDR1 MNHEY, CDR2 SMNVEV (reference sequence). CDR3 length equals 15 residues. V shed 4 bases, J shed 4 bases, and the junction held 5 bases outside the gene matches. Here the CDR3 DNA reads TGTGCCAGCAGTTCCCCGGGACAGGGATACAATGAGCAGTTCTTC. It is translated as CASSSPGQGYNEQFF.

The chain has TRBV5-1 and TRBJ2-5, with a tentative D call TRBD2 (5 bases). This CDR3 has 13 amino acids. V dropped 1 base and J dropped 5 bases, with 9 bases sitting between them. CDR1 and CDR2 (germline): SGHRS, YFSETQ. The CDR3: CASSLSGKETQYF. CDR3 bases: TGCGCCAGCAGCTTGTCGGGGAAGGAGACCCAGTACTTC.

V and J are TRBV28 and TRBJ1-1; 9 positions agree with TRBD1. V was clipped by 7 bases and J by 0 bases; unmatched bases: 9. The CDR3 extends over 16 amino acids. Germline V gene lookup returns CDR1 MDHEN and CDR2 SYDVKM. In nucleotides, the CDR3 is TGTGCCAGCACCCCCTCAGGACAGGGGATGAACACTGAAGCTTTCTTT. It specifies CASTPSGQGMNTEAFF.

CDR3 in amino acids: CASSLRLAGGGEQFF. DNA for the CDR3: TGTGCCAGCAGTCTAAGACTAGCGGGAGGCGGAGAGCAGTTCTTC. The V gene is TRBV27, the J gene TRBJ2-1; TRBD2 aligns across 13 bases. The CDR3 totals 15 residues. The J segment lost 10 bases and the V segment lost 5 bases, leaving 8 bases of the junction unmatched. The germline V gene encodes CDR1 MNHEY and CDR2 SMNVEV (reference sequence).

CDR3 bases: TGTGCCAGCAGCGAGGGACTAGCGGAGCCCCAAGAGACCCAGTACTTC. Protein product: CASSEGLAEPQETQYF. The rearrangement links TRBV9 to TRBJ2-5; the match to TRBD2 covers 11 bases. Unmatched junction bases numbered 5, after V lost 3 bases and J lost 1 base. The germline gives CDR1 SGDLS, CDR2 YYNGEE. This CDR3 is built from 16 residues.

The V call is TRBV14, the J call TRBJ2-1; tentatively, D is TRBD2 (5 bases). The V end was cut by 4 bases, the J end by 7 bases, with 14 bases between. The germline CDR1 and CDR2 sequences are SGHDN and FVKESK. The CDR3 is 14 residues long. CDR3 loop: CASSPSTGYNEQFF. In nucleotides, the CDR3 is TGTGCCAGCAGCCCCTCCACGGGGTATAATGAGCAGTTCTTC.

The rearrangement links TRBV29-1 to TRBJ1-1; 7 bases are shared with TRBD1. CDR3 length equals 13 residues. The V gene's germline CDR1 is SQVTM and CDR2 ANQGSEA. With V trimmed by 7 bases and J by 1 base, 6 bases remained unmatched. CDR3 region: CSARGWGNTEAFF. CDR3 bases: TGCAGCGCCAGGGGGTGGGGGAACACTGAAGCTTTCTTT.

The gene calls are TRBV14 and TRBJ1-1, with D perhaps TRBD1 (5 bases). The V gene's germline CDR1 is SGHDN and CDR2 FVKESK. The V gene lost 8 bases and the J gene lost 1 base, with 11 bases spanning the gap. The CDR3 runs 13 residues. Here the CDR3 DNA reads TGTGCCAGCTCCATCGGGGGGAACACTGAAGCTTTCTTT. Translation: CASSIGGNTEAFF.

The gene calls are TRBV6-5 and TRBJ1-2; tentative D call: TRBD1 (5 bases). Germline CDR1 is MNHEY and CDR2 is SVGAGI. The ends were cut back, 3 bases at V and 0 bases at J, with 8 bases in the middle. The CDR3 is 14 amino acids. CDR3 in amino acids: CASSYRGSNYGYTF. The DNA of the CDR3 is TGTGCCAGCAGTTATCGGGGGTCTAACTATGGCTACACCTTC.